This TCR beta chain was profiled in a study of T cells after yellow fever vaccination. Overall study findings and caveats: The booster saw the reappearance of most primary-vaccination clones (about 95% CD4, 80% to 90% CD8).

This clonotype was picked up a small number of times. Its antigen is unidentified. MiXCR, applied by TCRdb to the 5' RACE reads, yields one record per CDR3 protein. The sample shows some 350,000 distinct CDR3 sequences, 6.2% of them seen only once. Germline values: CDR1 DFQATT, CDR2 SNEGSKA (reference sequence). Unmatched junction bases numbered 4, after V lost 3 bases and J lost 0 bases. The CDR3 is 15 residues long. The material was PBMCs, obtained 5 days after the yellow fever booster vaccination. This sequence originates from a man aged 25 to 40 who received the YFV17D yellow fever vaccine. This chain connects TRBV20-1 to TRBJ2-1; 8 bases align to TRBD2. This CDR3 reads CSARRREVSYNEQFF. The CDR3 region has the DNA TGCAGTGCTAGGCGGCGGGAGGTCTCCTACAATGAGCAGTTCTTC.